This TCR beta chain was found in a study of blood T cell repertoires in COVID-19. About the study: Acute-phase and convalescent COVID-19 samples originated in the United States, Italy and Spain. Nucleic acid was either cDNA or gDNA, and it came from T cells, B-cell-depleted T cells, or PBMCs.

Per the study methods: Using reference gene primer amplification, nucleated cell counts were estimated. Method: immunoSEQ multiplex PCR; TCRdb's copy keeps in-frame clones and lacks some. That table is the source of V, J and clone size, and D and trimming were worked out from the DNA. The table has about 350,000 clones, about nine tenths seen once. Trimming took off 6 bases at V and 5 bases at J, with 7 bases between the two ends. CDR3 size: 12 residues. Germline-derived CDR1 and CDR2 are LNHDA and SQIVND (reference sequence). The TCR originated in a woman in her seventies with COVID-19, enrolled during active disease. The chain combines TRBV19 with TRBJ2-2, with a possible D match to TRBD1 (6 bases). Sequencing was performed on peripheral blood. The CDR3, as DNA: TGTGCCAGTAGGCAGGGGACCGGGGAGCTGTTTTTT. This gives the protein CASRQGTGELFF.